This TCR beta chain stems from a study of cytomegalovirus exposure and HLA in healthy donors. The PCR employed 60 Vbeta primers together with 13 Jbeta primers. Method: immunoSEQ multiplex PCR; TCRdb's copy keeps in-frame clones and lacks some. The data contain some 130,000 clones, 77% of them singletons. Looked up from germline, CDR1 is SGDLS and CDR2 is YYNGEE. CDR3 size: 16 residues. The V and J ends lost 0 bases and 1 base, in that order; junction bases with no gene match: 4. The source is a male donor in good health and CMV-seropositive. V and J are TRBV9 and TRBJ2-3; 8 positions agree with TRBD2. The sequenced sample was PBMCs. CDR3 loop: CASSVGVRGGTDTQYF. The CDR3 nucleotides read TGTGCCAGCAGCGTAGGTGTGCGGGGGGGCACAGATACGCAGTATTTT.